The T cell receptor (beta chain) under discussion was sequenced for a study of T cell responses to AZD1222 COVID-19 vaccine. Findings of the study overall: Females made up more of the donors, who were largely white British, and clonal diversity may have come out too low. Spike-specific TCRs gained breadth and depth after people received two AZD1222 doses.

The method was immunoSEQ multiplex PCR; TCRdb's version includes in-frame clones alone and lacks a portion of them. The sample carries about 130,000 clones, roughly 93% recorded once. This CDR3 has 16 residues. Timing groups of about 4 and about 12 weeks for second doses were pooled. In the case of this clone: The antigen is not known.

The receptor was derived from an adult who received the AZD1222 COVID-19 vaccine. The sample was peripheral blood, taken 28 days after the second AZD1222 dose. This chain joins TRBV21-1 and TRBJ2-2. TRBV21-1 is marked as a pseudogene. CDR3 nucleotides: TGTGCCAGCAGCAAGGAAGGGGAGCCTGACACCGGGGAGCTGTTTTTT. It encodes CASSKEGEPDTGELFF.